This T cell receptor (beta chain) was sequenced in a study of blood T cells in healthy people across ages (dated by TCRdb to 2014 to 2015). With respect to the entire study: In model experiments, template switching captured about one uniquely barcoded TCR beta cDNA molecule for every two T cells. The study measured age-related changes in TCR beta repertoire diversity using deep sequencing normalized with unique cDNA molecular identifiers. Donors of different ages were randomly distributed across sequencing lanes to avoid experimental bias. Using the same blood draw, the study looked at two additional independent replicas of 1 million unique cDNA reads for two donors, one aged 18 to 30 and the other aged 80 or older. Donors were grouped into four age groups: young (average approximately 15 years), middle-aged (39), aged (about 60) and long-lived (approximately 82).

The donors were 40 or so Caucasian individuals from Russia, aged 6 to 90 years, who were systemically healthy. Each donor gave approximately 9.3 milliliters of peripheral blood, collected into EDTA-treated Vacutainer tubes. Ficoll-Paque density-gradient centrifugation was used to isolate PBMCs, with at least 6.5 million per sample. Trizol reagent was used to extract total RNA from PBMCs, with at least 5 micrograms per sample. The percentages of naive CD45RAhigh/CD27high T cells were determined by flow cytometry on a PBMC aliquot from every donor. This clonotype was picked up many times. Its target antigen remains unknown. Nothing much larger sits one base from this clone, and base qualities are not available. The library was generated by 5' RACE. The second PCR ran for roughly 7 to 12 cycles and used a J-beta primer mix along with a sample-barcoded 5' primer. Each TCR beta cDNA molecule received a unique molecular identifier from a template-switch 5' adaptor carrying 12 random nucleotides. At least 2.5 million CDR3-containing paired-end reads were obtained from each sample. First-strand cDNA synthesis was performed from all RNA using the Mint cDNA synthesis kit, with priming by a TRBC-specific oligonucleotide. All cDNA was treated with uracil-DNA glycosylase and then went through a first 18-cycle PCR with the universal primers M1SS and BC2_uni_R. The paper's processing steps were these. For normalization, 1 million high-quality reads, each with a distinct molecular identifier, were randomly selected from each sample. Reads with shared molecular identifiers were discarded instead of being binned into consensus sequences. MiTCR, set to a Q25 quality threshold and the strictest error-elimination algorithm, was used for CDR3 identification, clonotype clustering and error correction. Lower-bound total TCR beta diversity was estimated with a nonparametric unseen species model using Euler transformation. The public sequencing data were trimmed at Q25 with fastp and processed into clonotypes with MiXCR by TCRdb, which kept only in-frame beta chains. All rows with the same CDR3 protein become a single entry with the most common DNA and genes. The V and J calls were not made by the authors but by TCRdb's processing. This sample has around 2 million distinct CDR3 sequences in its table, and more than 35% of those were observed once. Under 30% of the sample is held by the ten biggest clonotypes.

Results the study describes overall, beyond this receptor: Observed TCR beta diversity per million T cells fell roughly linearly with age, and a significant reduction was already apparent by age around 40. Conclusive comparison of naive and antigen-experienced compartments was prevented by the profiling of bulk unsorted PBMCs. Because donor CMV infection status was unknown, age-related changes in expanded clonotypes were potentially confounded. Observed TCR beta diversity correlated strongly with the percentage of naive T cells measured by flow cytometry. Compared with the aged group, more naive CD4+ T cells, fewer expanded clones and increased TCR diversity were shown by the long-lived group, suggesting age selection. Estimates of total diversity from one million sequenced T cells were regarded as lower bounds and underestimates.

Sequenced sample: blood. The origin of this receptor is a human donor in good health.

The sequenced DNA: TGCAGCGTTGGACCCACTGTTGAGACCCAGTACTTC. Its amino acids are CSVGPTVETQYF. The V and J genes are TRBV29-1 and TRBJ2-5, with the D segment identity uncertain. From the germline V gene, CDR1 is SQVTM and CDR2 is ANQGSEA. The V and J ends are trimmed by 4 bases and 5 bases, leaving 11 bases between them. The CDR3 measures 12 amino acids from cysteine to phenylalanine. Only CDR3 DNA is held: 36 bases, read in frame from base 1.